The clone carrying this TCR beta chain turned up a few times. Since all of the isolated RNA was reverse transcribed, expressed TCRB transcripts were what got sequenced. Data came from immunoSEQ multiplex PCR; TCRdb stores just in-frame clones and leaves some out. The sample lists under 550,000 clones; about an eighth were seen once. These data originate in a study of beta chain features in type 1 diabetes. CDR3 length: 16 residues. V trimming: 6 bases; J trimming: 0 bases; junction bases outside the gene matches: 8. Germline V gene sequence: CDR1 MNHNY, CDR2 SVGAGI (reference sequence). The source is a woman younger than 30 in good health. The sample was naive CD4+ T cells from blood. V gene TRBV6-6 combines with J gene TRBJ2-4, with TRBD2 identical over 7 bases. CDR3 loop: CASSPRGSLAKNIQYF. The CDR3 DNA sequence: TGTGCCAGCAGCCCCCGCGGGAGTCTAGCCAAAAACATTCAGTACTTC.